Below are 7 T cell receptor beta chains sequenced from a single sample in a study of T-cell reconstitution after alpha-beta-depleted transplantation in children. The TCRbeta library was prepared with unique molecular identifiers. One entry per CDR3 protein results from TCRdb running MiXCR on the PCR reads. The sample has about a million distinct CDR3 sequences; 25% to 35% are singletons. The sample here was PBMCs, mostly from graft donor cells, taken 360 days after TCRalphabeta/CD19-depleted stem cell transplant. The receptors derive from a boy younger than two who had a stem cell transplant for SCID, so the T cells may come from the graft donor.

The sample holds a few counts of this clonotype. The rearrangement joins TRBV20-1 to TRBJ2-3; weak D call: TRBD1 (6 bases). Between the trimmed V and J ends, which lost 0 bases and 0 bases, there was a span of 10 bases. The V gene's germline CDR1 is DFQATT and CDR2 SNEGSKA (reference sequence). CDR3 size: 15 residues. CDR3 sequence reads: CSAREGAQSTDTQYF. In DNA, the CDR3 is TGCAGTGCTAGAGAGGGGGCTCAAAGCACAGATACGCAGTATTTT.

A single count supports this clonotype. The rearrangement links TRBV28 to TRBJ1-1; no clear D. Trimming shortened V by 4 bases and J by 4 bases, and 16 bases separated the two germline ends. Germline-derived CDR1 and CDR2 are MDHEN and SYDVKM. The CDR3 loop spans 15 amino acids. The CDR3 is CASSSPGPGFTEAFF. CDR3 in DNA: TGTGCCAGCAGTTCCCCCGGTCCGGGGTTCACTGAAGCTTTCTTT.

This clonotype was observed a few times. This chain uses TRBV6-5 with TRBJ2-2, with 16 bases lining up with TRBD2. J lost 5 bases, V lost 4 bases, and 10 bases had no gene match. The V gene's germline CDR1 is MNHEY and CDR2 SVGAGI. CDR3 length equals 19 residues. The CDR3 bases are TGTGCCAGCAGTTCCTACCCGGGACTAGCGGGGGGGCGTACCGGGGAGCTGTTTTTT. It is translated as CASSSYPGLAGGRTGELFF.

This clonotype was recorded once. The CDR3 bases are TGTGCCAGCAGCTTAGCGGTGACAGGGGTTTCTTTCAACACTGAAGCTTTCTTT. Protein: CASSLAVTGVSFNTEAFF. The chain has TRBV11-1 and TRBJ1-1; 8 bases map to TRBD1. V was clipped by 0 bases and J by 2 bases; unmatched bases: 11. Germline V lookup: CDR1 SGHAT, CDR2 FQDESV (reference sequence). The CDR3 has 18 residues.

This chain uses TRBV28 with TRBJ2-7; TRBD1 is a possible D gene (5 bases). CDR1 MDHEN and CDR2 SYDVKM come from the germline V gene. V was pared by 5 bases and J by 0 bases, with 11 bases between. This CDR3 comprises 14 residues. CDR3 protein: CASSPRQFSYEQYF. Here the CDR3 DNA reads TGTGCCAGCAGTCCCCGACAGTTCTCCTACGAGCAGTACTTC.

The V and J genes are TRBV12-5 and TRBJ2-7, with D possibly matching TRBD2 (6 bases). Germline V CDR1 and CDR2: LGHNT, FRNRAP. This CDR3 comprises 14 residues. The V and J ends lost 6 bases and 3 bases respectively, with 15 bases between them. The CDR3 protein is CASGPTDYFYEQYF. The CDR3 region has the DNA TGTGCTAGTGGCCCAACGGACTACTTCTACGAGCAGTACTTC.

This clonotype was seen a few times. The chain recombines TRBV11-1 with TRBJ2-7, with TRBD1 as a possible D gene (7 bases). The CDR3 is 14 amino acids. V lost 6 bases and J lost 4, with 16 bases in between. Germline V CDR1 and CDR2: SGHAT, FQDESV (reference sequence). This CDR3 is CASSPQGGPYEQYF. The CDR3 DNA reads TGTGCCAGCAGTCCTCAGGGGGGCCCGTACGAGCAGTACTTC. The whole variable domain, remainder taken from reference TRBV11-1 and TRBJ2-7, is EAEVAQSPRYKITEKSQAVAFWCDPISGHATLYWYRQILGQGPELLVQFQDESVVDDSQLPKDRFSAERLKGVDSTLKIQPAELGDSAMYLCASSPQGGPYEQYFGPGTRLTVT.